This TCR beta chain is from a study of shared clonotypes between healthy human individuals. V was trimmed by 2 bases and J by 6 bases, leaving 26 bases between them. CDR3 size: 19 residues. Germline loops: CDR1 SGHNT, CDR2 YENEEA. Selected positively for CCR7 and CD45RO-negative, naive CD8 cells excluded terminally differentiated effector memory CD45RA+ cells. Donors had no recently reported acute infections or vaccinations and were HIV-negative. Some clones are missing from TCRdb's copy, which holds only in-frame ones; the method was immunoSEQ multiplex PCR. This table has about 2.2 million clones, 90% to 95% appearing once.

The chain carries TRBV11-3 and TRBJ1-5; possible D gene TRBD1, 5 bases. The sequencing input was naive CD8+ T cells from PBMCs. This TCR derives from a man younger than 30 in good health. Some clones in this sample may be carry-over from other donors' samples. CDR3: CASSLLLVVYVDQGQPQHF. The DNA for the CDR3 is TGTGCCAGCAGCTTATTATTAGTGGTTTATGTTGACCAGGGTCAGCCCCAGCATTTT.